What follows are 30 T cell receptor beta chains derived from one specimen sequenced in a study of cytomegalovirus exposure and HLA in healthy donors. Primers included in the PCR were 60 Vbeta and 13 Jbeta primers. Some clones are missing from TCRdb's copy, which holds only in-frame ones; the method was immunoSEQ multiplex PCR. Of some 200,000 clones listed, roughly 70% were seen once; the top ten hold about 2.8%. Sequenced: PBMCs. The receptors were gathered from a man aged 35 to 55 in good health and CMV-seropositive.

The chain is built from TRBV6-5 and TRBJ1-5; tentatively, D is TRBD1 (5 bases). The CDR3 spans 11 residues. Trimming cost V 6 bases and J 10 bases, with 10 bases left between them. Germline V CDR1 and CDR2: MNHEY, SVGAGI. As DNA, the CDR3 is TGTGCCAGCAGCGGGGGGTATCCCCAGCATTTT. It is translated as CASSGGYPQHF.

J is TRBJ1-1 and V is TRBV6-1; D gene unclear. The CDR3 loop spans 15 amino acids. V lost 7 bases to trimming and J lost 8 bases, with 23 bases between them. Per the germline V gene, CDR1 is MNHNS and CDR2 is SASEGT. The CDR3 region has the DNA TGTGCCAGCACTGGCTTCGGCAGGATAGTTTCGGAAGCTTTCTTT. Translated, it gives CASTGFGRIVSEAFF.

The chain recombines TRBV29-1 with TRBJ1-5; TRBD1 matches 7 bases. The CDR3 loop spans 13 amino acids. J was trimmed by 6 bases and V by 4 bases; bases with no gene match: 6. The germline gives CDR1 SQVTM, CDR2 ANQGSEA. The CDR3 reads CSVGGGQRQPQHF. As DNA, the CDR3 is TGCAGCGTTGGAGGGGGACAGCGTCAGCCCCAGCATTTT.

This clone was observed a handful of times. This chain uses TRBV28 with TRBJ2-5, with 11 positions matching TRBD2. This CDR3 is built from 15 residues. From germline, CDR1 is MDHEN and CDR2 SYDVKM. V lost 5 bases, J lost 3 bases, and 5 bases stayed unmatched. The CDR3 nucleotides read TGTGCCAGCAGTACACCGGGACTAGCGGAAGAGACCCAGTACTTC. Its translation: CASSTPGLAEETQYF.

The V gene is TRBV6-1, the J gene TRBJ1-1, with no clear D. Germline V gene sequence: CDR1 MNHNS, CDR2 SASEGT. V lost 6 bases and J lost 1, with 12 bases in between. The CDR3 has 14 residues. The CDR3 protein is CASSFIVENTEAFF. CDR3 DNA sequence: TGTGCCAGCAGCTTCATAGTAGAGAACACTGAAGCTTTCTTT.

A single count supports this clone. The chain links TRBV19 to TRBJ2-7, with 9 bases lining up with TRBD1. This CDR3 contains 16 residues. Trimming removed 5 bases from V and 3 bases from J; junction bases left unmatched: 11. In germline, CDR1 is LNHDA, CDR2 SQIVND (reference sequence). CDR3 DNA sequence: TGTGCCAGTAGTGACGCCCCGACAGGGGGGTACTACGAGCAGTACTTC. It yields the protein CASSDAPTGGYYEQYF. The full variable domain, with the rest looked up from reference TRBV19 and TRBJ2-7, is DGGITQSPKYLFRKEGQNVTLSCEQNLNHDAMYWYRQDPGQGLRLIYYSQIVNDFQKGDIAEGYSVSREKKESFPLTVTSAQKNPTAFYLCASSDAPTGGYYEQYFGPGTRLTVT.

The chain has TRBV5-1 and TRBJ2-5; TRBD2 agrees at 7 bases. After removal of 4 bases from V and 2 bases from J, the junction contained 17 bases not matched to a gene. In germline, CDR1 is SGHRS, CDR2 YFSETQ. The CDR3 loop spans 18 amino acids. The CDR3 reads CASSRGDAVRDYQETQYF. CDR3 DNA sequence: TGCGCCAGCAGCCGGGGAGATGCCGTCAGGGACTATCAAGAGACCCAGTACTTC.

This chain uses TRBV7-8 with TRBJ2-3; 12 bases match TRBD2. The CDR3 is made up of 16 amino acids. V was clipped by 1 base and J by 6 bases; unmatched bases: 5. CDR1 and CDR2 (germline): SGHVS, FQNEAQ. The CDR3 loop is CASSLELAGGDDTQYF. The CDR3 DNA follows: TGTGCCAGCAGCTTAGAACTAGCGGGGGGTGATGATACGCAGTATTTT. The variable domain in full, completed from reference TRBV7-8 and TRBJ2-3, reads GAGVSQSPRYKVAKRGQDVALRCDPISGHVSLFWYQQALGQGPEFLTYFQNEAQLDKSGLPSDRFFAERPEGSVSTLKIQRTQQEDSAVYLCASSLELAGGDDTQYFGPGTRLTVL.

This clone was detected once. J is TRBJ1-2 and V is TRBV29-1, with 8 bases matching TRBD1. Germline loops: CDR1 SQVTM, CDR2 ANQGSEA. The CDR3 loop spans 11 amino acids. V lost 7 bases to trimming and J lost 8 bases; unmatched junction nucleotides: 6. The CDR3 DNA follows: TGCAGCGGAACTACAGGGGGGGGCTACACCTTC. Its protein is CSGTTGGGYTF.

This chain connects TRBV27 to TRBJ2-7, with D tentatively TRBD2 (6 bases). Trimming cost V 7 bases and J 4 bases, with 14 bases left between them. Germline lookup yields CDR1 MNHEY and CDR2 SMNVEV (reference sequence). This CDR3 region has 13 residues. Here the CDR3 DNA reads TGTGCCAGCACCCTAGGAGGAGGGTACGAGCAGTACTTC. It encodes CASTLGGGYEQYF.

The gene calls are TRBV13 and TRBJ2-2, with D possibly TRBD2 on 6 matching bases. Germline assignment: CDR1 PRHDT and CDR2 FYEKMQ (reference sequence). The CDR3 runs to 14 residues. With 3 bases removed from V and 2 bases from J, the gap between germline ends came to 7 bases. Here the CDR3 reads CASSLGGNTGELFF. The DNA for the CDR3 is TGTGCCAGCAGCTTGGGAGGAAACACCGGGGAGCTGTTTTTT.

The rearrangement uses TRBV4-3 and TRBJ2-6; D remains ambiguous. The CDR3 consists of 16 residues. Germline CDR1 and CDR2: LGHNA and YSLEER. The V end lost 1 base, the J end lost 0 bases, and 7 bases lay between the germline ends. The chain's CDR3 is CASSQVTVSGANVLTF. CDR3 sequence (DNA): TGCGCCAGCAGCCAAGTAACGGTCTCTGGGGCCAACGTCCTGACTTTC.

The chain joins TRBV27 to TRBJ2-3; TRBD2 might be the D (6 bases). Trimming pared 5 bases from V and 6 bases from J, leaving 15 bases between. The CDR3 is made up of 14 amino acids. Per germline, CDR1 MNHEY and CDR2 SMNVEV (reference sequence). CDR3 protein: CASSLPEGRDTQYF. The DNA of the CDR3 is TGTGCCAGCAGTCTCCCGGAGGGCCGGGATACGCAGTATTTT.

This clone appeared a few times. This chain's CDR3 is CASSQPRDTQYF. The CDR3 nucleotides are TGCGCCAGCAGCCAACCTCGAGATACGCAGTATTTT. The genes are TRBV4-1 and TRBJ2-3; D gene unclear. V was pared by 2 bases and J by 5 bases, with 5 bases between. This CDR3 is 12 amino acids long. Looked up from germline, CDR1 is MGHRA and CDR2 is YSYEKL.

Only a few counts were recorded for this clone. The V and J genes are TRBV9 and TRBJ2-1, with D possibly being TRBD2 (6 bases). CDR1 and CDR2 (germline): SGDLS, YYNGEE. This CDR3 comprises 15 residues. V gave up 0 bases and J gave up 2 bases, with 9 bases separating them. This CDR3 is CASSVVGGPYNEQFF. CDR3 bases: TGTGCCAGCAGCGTAGTGGGAGGTCCCTACAATGAGCAGTTCTTC.

The chain links TRBV5-1 to TRBJ2-1; D perhaps matches TRBD1 (5 bases). Trimming shortened V by 5 bases and J by 7 bases, and 13 bases separated the two germline ends. This CDR3 has 13 residues. In germline, CDR1 is SGHRS, CDR2 YFSETQ. CDR3 nucleotides: TGCGCCAGCAGGCAGGGTTCTTTGAATGAGCAGTTCTTC. It codes for CASRQGSLNEQFF.

This clone appeared a few times. This CDR3 reads CASSTQGNSPLHF. The CDR3, as DNA: TGCGCCAGCAGCACTCAGGGTAATTCACCCCTCCACTTT. The V call is TRBV5-1, the J call TRBJ1-6, with D perhaps TRBD1 (5 bases). Germline-derived CDR1 and CDR2 are SGHRS and YFSETQ. V was clipped by 4 bases and J by 6 bases, with 8 bases between them. CDR3 size: 13 residues.

The chain carries TRBV7-8 and TRBJ2-7, with D unresolved. CDR3 length: 13 residues. V gave up 0 bases and J gave up 3 bases, with 6 bases separating them. Germline lookup yields CDR1 SGHVS and CDR2 FQNEAQ. The DNA for the CDR3 is TGTGCCAGCAGCTTAGCGAGGAGCTACGAGCAGTACTTC. Its protein is CASSLARSYEQYF.

V is TRBV7-6 and J is TRBJ1-1, with TRBD1 as a possible D gene (6 bases). CDR3 length: 15 residues. From germline, CDR1 is SGHVS and CDR2 FNYEAQ. The V end was cut by 4 bases, the J end by 1 base, with 13 bases between. CDR3 loop: CASSSTGPWNTEAFF. In nucleotides, the CDR3 is TGTGCCAGCAGCTCAACAGGGCCTTGGAACACTGAAGCTTTCTTT.

This chain joins TRBV27 and TRBJ2-1; D unclear. The CDR3 totals 13 residues. V was cut by 4 bases and J by 5 bases, with 9 bases left in between. CDR1 is MNHEY and CDR2 is SMNVEV in the germline V gene (reference sequence). CDR3 loop: CASSYNYNNEQFF. In nucleotides, the CDR3 is TGTGCCAGCAGTTACAACTACAACAATGAGCAGTTCTTC.

J is TRBJ2-5 and V is TRBV2; D remains ambiguous. The germline gives CDR1 SNHLY, CDR2 FYNNEI. V was cut by 2 bases and J by 7 bases, with 14 bases left in between. This CDR3 has 14 residues. The CDR3 here is CASSERGGKTTQYF. Written as DNA, the CDR3 is TGTGCCAGCAGTGAACGCGGTGGCAAGACGACCCAGTACTTC.

The chain carries TRBV5-4 and TRBJ2-5, with 11 bases lining up with TRBD2. Germline V gene lookup returns CDR1 SGHNT and CDR2 YYREEE (reference sequence). This CDR3 comprises 16 residues. V trimming: 4 bases; J trimming: 3 bases; junction bases outside the gene matches: 8. This CDR3 reads CASSHPSGGPKETQYF. The CDR3 coding sequence is TGTGCCAGCAGCCACCCTAGCGGGGGGCCCAAAGAGACCCAGTACTTC.

The chain uses TRBV15 and TRBJ1-4; D call uncertain. This CDR3 has 14 residues. Between the trimmed V and J ends, which lost 0 bases and 4 bases, there was a span of 6 bases. The germline V gene encodes CDR1 LNHNV and CDR2 YYDKDF (reference sequence). CDR3 sequence reads: CATSRDMSNEKLFF. In nucleotides, the CDR3 is TGTGCCACCAGCAGAGATATGAGTAATGAAAAACTGTTTTTT. Full variable domain (outside the CDR3, taken from reference TRBV15 and TRBJ1-4): DAMVIQNPRYQVTQFGKPVTLSCSQTLNHNVMYWYQQKSSQAPKLLFHYYDKDFNNEADTPDNFQSRRPNTSFCFLDIRSPGLGDTAMYLCATSRDMSNEKLFFGSGTQLSVL.

The gene calls are TRBV28 and TRBJ2-7; tentatively, D is TRBD2 (7 bases). V was clipped by 7 bases and J by 1 base, with 23 bases between them. The CDR3 spans 17 residues. The germline CDR1 and CDR2 sequences are MDHEN and SYDVKM. The CDR3 protein is CASTLTLAGASSYEQYF. CDR3 sequence (DNA): TGTGCCAGCACCTTGACTCTCGCGGGGGCTTCTTCCTACGAGCAGTACTTC.

The chain carries TRBV4-1 and TRBJ1-1, with D maybe TRBD1 (6 bases). The CDR3 extends over 15 amino acids. Germline lookup yields CDR1 MGHRA and CDR2 YSYEKL. Deletions cut 2 bases from V and 0 bases from J, with 10 bases between. CDR3 sequence reads: CASSQSGGLNTEAFF. CDR3 nucleotide sequence: TGCGCCAGCAGCCAAAGCGGGGGCTTGAACACTGAAGCTTTCTTT.

The chain employs TRBV7-2 and TRBJ1-5; 7 bases map to TRBD1. This CDR3 is 16 amino acids long. The germline V gene encodes CDR1 SGHTA and CDR2 FQGNSA. After removal of 0 bases from V and 3 bases from J, the junction contained 5 bases not matched to a gene. The CDR3 region has the DNA TGTGCCAGCAGCTTAGCTGGCAGGGGGAACAATCAGCCCCAGCATTTT. It is translated as CASSLAGRGNNQPQHF. The complete variable domain, with remaining parts taken from reference TRBV7-2 and TRBJ1-5, reads GAGVSQSPSNKVTEKGKDVELRCDPISGHTALYWYRQSLGQGLEFLIYFQGNSAPDKSGLPSDRFSAERTGGSVSTLTIQRTQQEDSAVYLCASSLAGRGNNQPQHFGDGTRLSIL.

V and J are TRBV2 and TRBJ2-2; D might be TRBD1 (7 bases). Germline values: CDR1 SNHLY, CDR2 FYNNEI. The CDR3 is 14 residues long. The V gene lost 9 bases and the J gene lost 2 bases, with 13 bases spanning the gap. The CDR3 reads CASQGGLNTGELFF. The CDR3 DNA reads TGTGCCAGTCAGGGGGGCCTAAACACCGGGGAGCTGTTTTTT.

V gene TRBV21-1 combines with J gene TRBJ1-5; TRBD1, the table's D call, was not compared with the DNA. TRBV21-1 is annotated as a pseudogene. The CDR3 covers 14 residues. CDR3 DNA sequence: TGTGCCAGCACCGGACAGGCGGGAATTCAGCCCCAGCATTTT. This encodes CASTGQAGIQPQHF.

The V call is TRBV9, the J call TRBJ1-2; D unresolved. Trimming took 0 bases from V and 0 from J, leaving 6 bases between them. Germline V lookup: CDR1 SGDLS, CDR2 YYNGEE. There are 14 residues in the CDR3. The CDR3: CASSVGSANYGYTF. CDR3 sequence (DNA): TGTGCCAGCAGCGTAGGGTCAGCTAACTATGGCTACACCTTC. The full variable domain, rest sourced from reference TRBV9 and TRBJ1-2, is DSGVTQTPKHLITATGQRVTLRCSPRSGDLSVYWYQQSLDQGLQFLIQYYNGEERAKGNILERFSAQQFPDLHSELNLSSLELGDSALYFCASSVGSANYGYTFGSGTRLTVV.

The gene calls are TRBV6-5 and TRBJ2-2, with 7 positions matching TRBD1. The CDR3 sequence is 15 residues long. Germline CDR1 and CDR2: MNHEY and SVGAGI. Trimming took 7 bases from V and 2 from J; bases not matched to a gene: 7. The CDR3 loop reads CASNRGEGNTGELFF. Written as DNA, the CDR3 is TGTGCCAGCAACAGGGGAGAGGGAAACACCGGGGAGCTGTTTTTT.